The rows below give T cell receptor beta chains drawn from one sample of a study of T cell responses to AZD1222 COVID-19 vaccine. The protocol was immunoSEQ multiplex PCR, while the TCRdb copy is restricted to in-frame clones and leaves out a portion. The sample contains 140,000 to 150,000 clones, over 80% of which appear only once. The sample was peripheral blood, taken 28 days after the second AZD1222 dose. The receptors stem from an adult who received the AZD1222 COVID-19 vaccine. Both conserved end residues are part of each CDR3. The D gene is left open where the match is weak. Clone size appears in some rows only: once, few, many, or a class for an expanded clone.

clone_size d_call j_call v_call cdr3_aa cdr3_nt
. . TRBJ1-5 TRBV10-2 CASSDQSTGNQPQHF TGCGCCAGCAGTGATCAGTCAACGGGCAATCAGCCCCAGCATTTT
. . TRBJ1-6 TRBV11-2 CASSFAGAPGSPLHF TGTGCCAGCAGCTTTGCAGGGGCGCCTGGTTCACCCCTCCACTTT
. TRBD2 TRBJ2-2 TRBV3-1/TRBV3-2 CASSHGSGRTNTGELFF TGTGCCAGCAGCCACGGTAGCGGGAGGACGAACACCGGGGAGCTGTTTTTT
. . TRBJ1-1 TRBV4-3 CASSQDVTPNTEAFF TGCGCCAGCAGCCAAGATGTGACACCGAACACTGAAGCTTTCTTT
. TRBD2 TRBJ2-1 TRBV27 CASSLSPPSGVHEQFF TGTGCCAGCAGTTTATCTCCGCCTAGCGGTGTCCATGAGCAGTTCTTC
. TRBD1 TRBJ2-2 TRBV7-3 CASSMSNRGNTGELFF TGTGCCAGCAGCATGTCTAACAGGGGGAACACCGGGGAGCTGTTTTTT
. TRBD2 TRBJ2-5 TRBV6-2/TRBV6-3 CASSYSLGTSGSKTQYF TGTGCCAGCAGTTACTCGCTGGGGACTAGCGGGAGCAAGACCCAGTACTTC
. . TRBJ2-2 TRBV6-1 CASREGLGTGELFF TGTGCCAGCAGAGAAGGATTGGGCACCGGGGAGCTGTTTTTT
. . TRBJ1-2 TRBV29-1 CSVVGGANYGYTF TGCAGCGTTGTTGGCGGAGCTAACTATGGCTACACCTTC
. . TRBJ2-3 TRBV4-2 CASSQDGPPQYF TGTGCCAGCAGCCAAGATGGACCACCGCAGTATTTT
. . TRBJ1-1 TRBV5-1 CASSPAGTPGTEAFF TGCGCCAGCAGTCCCGCCGGGACGCCGGGAACTGAAGCTTTCTTT
. TRBD2 TRBJ2-1 TRBV3-1/TRBV3-2 CASSQEVELAGYNEQFF TGTGCCAGCAGCCAAGAAGTTGAACTAGCGGGTTACAATGAGCAGTTCTTC
. . TRBJ2-1 TRBV7-2 CASSLSRGPYNEQFF TGTGCCAGCAGCTTAAGTAGAGGGCCCTACAATGAGCAGTTCTTC
. TRBD2 TRBJ2-7 TRBV4-3 CASSQGLAGSYEQYF TGCGCCAGCAGCCAGGGACTAGCGGGCTCCTACGAGCAGTACTTC
. . TRBJ2-7 TRBV6-5 CASSQARGGYEQYF TGTGCCAGCAGCCAAGCCAGGGGAGGATACGAGCAGTACTTC
once . TRBJ2-7 TRBV2 CASSETRESYEQYF TGTGCCAGCAGTGAAACGAGGGAGAGCTACGAGCAGTACTTC
. . TRBJ1-2 TRBV5-1 CASSLESNYGYTF TGCGCCAGCAGCTTGGAGAGTAACTATGGCTACACCTTC
. . TRBJ1-5 TRBV15 CATSRDGEGIRYNQPQHF TGTGCCACCAGCAGAGATGGTGAAGGGATTAGGTACAATCAGCCCCAGCATTTT
. TRBD1 TRBJ1-6 TRBV7-2 CASSLGQGFGSPLHF TGTGCCAGCAGCTTAGGACAGGGTTTCGGCTCACCCCTCCACTTT
. . TRBJ1-1 TRBV3-1/TRBV3-2 CASSHDQTSAITEAFF TGTGCCAGCAGCCACGATCAGACATCGGCCATCACTGAAGCTTTCTTT
. TRBD1 TRBJ1-1 TRBV20-1 CSASKGQRLEAFF TGCAGTGCTAGTAAGGGACAGCGACTTGAAGCTTTCTTT
. . TRBJ2-1 TRBV10-3 CAISEVRDEQFF TGTGCCATCAGTGAGGTCAGGGATGAGCAGTTCTTC
once . TRBJ1-2 TRBV3-1/TRBV3-2 CASSQSQGGYTF TGTGCCAGCAGCCAATCCCAGGGTGGCTACACCTTC
. TRBD1 TRBJ1-1 TRBV7-2 CASSMDRNRMMNTEAFF TGTGCCAGCAGCATGGACAGGAACCGCATGATGAACACTGAAGCTTTCTTT
. TRBD1 TRBJ2-7 TRBV28 CASGGQRTYEQYF TGTGCCAGCGGGGGACAGCGAACCTACGAGCAGTACTTC
. TRBD1 TRBJ1-6 TRBV10-3 CAIKGTDNSPLHF TGTGCCATCAAAGGGACAGATAATTCACCCCTCCACTTT
. TRBD1 TRBJ2-7 TRBV13 CASSYGQGTYEQYF TGTGCCAGCAGCTACGGACAGGGGACCTACGAGCAGTACTTC
few TRBD2 TRBJ2-1 TRBV7-8 CASSLAPRTSGRSHEQFF TGTGCCAGCAGCTTAGCCCCTCGGACTAGCGGGAGGTCCCATGAGCAGTTCTTC
. . TRBJ1-2 TRBV6-5 CASSFRGNNYGYTF TGTGCCAGCAGTTTTCGCGGAAATAACTATGGCTACACCTTC
. . TRBJ1-1 TRBV6-2/TRBV6-3 CASSPGGAEAFF TGTGCCAGCAGTCCGGGCGGGGCTGAAGCTTTCTTT
. TRBD2 TRBJ2-7 TRBV24-1 CATSDLFFSDGTSGFSSYEQYF TGTGCCACCAGTGATTTGTTTTTTTCAGACGGGACTAGCGGGTTTAGCTCCTACGAGCAGTACTTC
. TRBD1 TRBJ2-1 TRBV10-3 CAISEERDRGHNEQFF TGTGCCATCAGTGAGGAACGGGACAGGGGGCACAATGAGCAGTTCTTC
. . TRBJ2-1 TRBV5-5 CASSFERADNEQFF TGTGCCAGCAGCTTTGAGCGGGCAGACAATGAGCAGTTCTTC
. . TRBJ1-1 TRBV11-2 CASSLADGEAFF TGTGCCAGCAGCTTAGCAGACGGTGAAGCTTTCTTT
. . TRBJ1-1 TRBV2 CASSAWGNTEAFF TGTGCCAGCAGTGCTTGGGGGAACACTGAAGCTTTCTTT
. . TRBJ1-6 TRBV28 CASRDSSYNSPLHF TGTGCCAGCAGAGACAGCTCCTATAATTCACCCCTCCACTTT
. TRBD2 TRBJ2-3 TRBV14 CASSLTGGLGDTQYF TGTGCCAGCAGCCTTACGGGGGGTCTCGGGGATACGCAGTATTTT
. TRBD1 TRBJ1-5 TRBV6-2/TRBV6-3 CASSTGTGSRQPQHF TGTGCCAGCAGCACCGGGACAGGGTCGCGACAGCCCCAGCATTTT
. . TRBJ2-1 TRBV7-3 CASSLNSGLTRHEQFF TGTGCCAGCAGCCTAAACAGTGGACTTACGCGCCATGAGCAGTTCTTC
once . TRBJ1-1 TRBV18 CASSPRHRDTEAFF TGTGCCAGCTCACCACGACACAGGGACACTGAAGCTTTCTTT
. TRBD1 TRBJ1-1 TRBV5-1 CASSSEGTGSTEAFF TGCGCCAGCAGCTCCGAAGGGACAGGGAGCACTGAAGCTTTCTTT
. . TRBJ2-1 TRBV7-3 CASSPQGGEQFF TGTGCCAGCAGCCCCCAAGGCGGGGAGCAGTTCTTC
. . TRBJ2-2 TRBV18 CASSPNRTPNTGELFF TGTGCCAGCTCACCAAACCGGACACCGAACACCGGGGAGCTGTTTTTT
few . TRBJ1-2 TRBV7-9 CASSLMDSGSYGYTF TGTGCCAGCAGCTTGATGGACAGTGGATCCTATGGCTACACCTTC
few . TRBJ1-2 TRBV6-5 CASVRGTYGYTF TGTGCCAGCGTCCGGGGGACCTATGGCTACACCTTC
. . TRBJ1-2 TRBV28 CASSPPGSADTF TGTGCCAGCAGTCCCCCGGGGTCAGCGGACACCTTC
. . TRBJ2-7 TRBV19 CASNSGLAYEQYF TGTGCCAGTAATTCGGGCCTCGCCTACGAGCAGTACTTC
. . TRBJ2-5 TRBV9 CASSVDLSLPETQYF TGTGCCAGCAGCGTAGACCTCTCCCTACCAGAGACCCAGTACTTC
. TRBD2 TRBJ2-5 TRBV14 CASSPPRLAGVETQYF TGTGCCAGCAGCCCACCCCGCCTAGCGGGAGTCGAGACCCAGTACTTC
. . TRBJ1-2 TRBV16 CASSQSRKGLNYGYTF TGTGCCAGCAGCCAATCGCGGAAGGGACTGAACTATGGCTACACCTTC
. . TRBJ2-1 TRBV19 CASKGSSYNEQFF TGTGCCAGTAAGGGGAGTTCCTACAATGAGCAGTTCTTC
. TRBD1 TRBJ2-2 TRBV7-3 CASSLSSRGRAGELFF TGTGCCAGCAGCTTAAGTTCTAGGGGGCGGGCCGGGGAGCTGTTTTTT
once TRBD1 TRBJ1-4 TRBV28 CASSLGQGATNEKLFF TGTGCCAGCAGTTTGGGGCAGGGGGCAACTAATGAAAAACTGTTTTTT
. . TRBJ2-7 TRBV5-6 CASSRSSRSYEQYF TGTGCCAGCAGCCGGAGCTCAAGGTCCTACGAGCAGTACTTC